The 10 T cell receptor beta chains listed next were all sequenced from one sample in a study of early T cells in non-severe SARS-CoV-2 infection. TCRdb recomputed calls from the 5' RACE reads with MiXCR, one row per CDR3 protein. The data hold over 7,500 distinct CDR3 sequences, with about 5% observed a single time. Sample: whole blood. The receptor source for this set is an adult who was a healthcare worker with PCR-confirmed SARS-CoV-2 infection or an uninfected control (not recorded which).

This clonotype is categorized as medium-sized. V usage is TRBV29-1 and J usage is TRBJ2-3; D not certain. Germline V gives CDR1 SQVTM, CDR2 ANQGSEA. The CDR3 length is 11 residues. Trimming pared 2 bases from V and 7 bases from J, leaving 7 bases between. The CDR3 nucleotides are TGCAGCGTTGAATTGGCGAATACGCAGTATTTT. Its translation is CSVELANTQYF.

The sample holds many counts of this clonotype. V is TRBV7-9 and J is TRBJ2-1; 8 nucleotides agree with TRBD1. Germline CDR1 reads SEHNR; CDR2 reads FQNEAQ (reference sequence). This CDR3 has 16 amino acids. V gave up 5 bases and J gave up 0 bases; unmatched junction bases: 6. The CDR3 region is CASSIWTGSSYNEQFF. The DNA of the CDR3 is TGTGCCAGCAGCATCTGGACAGGGAGCTCCTACAATGAGCAGTTCTTC.

In its sample, this clonotype is medium-sized (0.01 to 0.1%). The gene calls are TRBV6-2 or TRBV6-3 and TRBJ2-7; D is possibly TRBD1 (5 bases). CDR1 is MNHEY, CDR2 SVGEGT, per germline. V gave up 4 bases and J gave up 5 bases, with 9 bases separating them. The CDR3 covers 12 residues. The chain's CDR3 is CASSSLTDEQYF. The CDR3 DNA sequence: TGTGCCAGCAGTTCTCTGACAGACGAGCAGTACTTC.

This chain uses TRBV28 with TRBJ1-1; 8 nucleotides line up with TRBD1. The CDR3 totals 14 residues. The germline CDR1 and CDR2 sequences are MDHEN and SYDVKM. Losses at the gene ends were 4 bases for V and 1 base for J; bases not matched to a gene: 2. The DNA of the CDR3 is TGTGCCAGCAGTTCGACAGGGGAGAACACTGAAGCTTTCTTT. Protein sequence: CASSSTGENTEAFF.

This clonotype was observed many times. The chain uses TRBV7-9 and TRBJ2-6; D unclear. From germline, CDR1 is SEHNR and CDR2 FQNEAQ (reference sequence). The CDR3 is made up of 15 amino acids. Trimming stripped 6 bases from V and 2 bases from J, with 11 bases between. This chain's CDR3 is CASSIDGPGANVLTF. As DNA, the CDR3 is TGTGCCAGCAGTATTGACGGCCCTGGGGCCAACGTCCTGACTTTC. Full variable domain (rest looked up from reference TRBV7-9 and TRBJ2-6): DTGVSQNPRHKITKRGQNVTFRCDPISEHNRLYWYRQTLGQGPEFLTYFQNEAQLEKSRLLSDRFSAERPKGSFSTLEIQRTEQGDSAMYLCASSIDGPGANVLTFGAGSRLTVL.

By sample share, this clonotype is medium-sized. V usage is TRBV10-2 and J usage is TRBJ1-2, with a weak D call TRBD1 (6 bases). Germline CDR1 is WSHSY and CDR2 is SAAADI. The CDR3 covers 14 residues. Trimming cost V 2 bases and J 4 bases, with 11 bases left between them. CDR3 nucleotide sequence: TGCGCCAGCAGTGAGGGGGGGCTAAGCTATGGCTACACCTTC. Translation: CASSEGGLSYGYTF.

This clonotype showed up many times. This rearrangement joins TRBV4-3 to TRBJ1-1, with D possibly being TRBD1 (5 bases). V dropped 0 bases and J dropped 10 bases, with 12 bases sitting between them. This CDR3 is 13 amino acids long. The germline gives CDR1 LGHNA, CDR2 YSLEER. As DNA, the CDR3 is TGCGCCAGCAGCCAAGAGGGGGGAAGGGTAGCTTTCTTT. This sequence encodes CASSQEGGRVAFF.

In this sample, this clonotype is medium-sized. The V gene is TRBV6-6, the J gene TRBJ2-7; D perhaps matches TRBD2 (6 bases). Per germline, CDR1 MNHNY and CDR2 SVGAGI (reference sequence). CDR3 length: 13 amino acids. Trimming took 2 bases from V and 5 from J, leaving 10 bases between them. CDR3: CASSYRGGDEQYV. The CDR3 DNA follows: TGTGCCAGCAGTTACAGAGGCGGGGACGAGCAGTACGTC.

This clonotype showed up many times. J is TRBJ2-7 and V is TRBV20-1; D gene uncertain. Germline V gene lookup returns CDR1 DFQATT and CDR2 SNEGSKA (reference sequence). This CDR3 contains 11 residues. V lost 3 bases, J lost 3 bases, and 6 bases lay in between. CDR3 amino acids: CSARDLYEQYV. The DNA for the CDR3 is TGCAGTGCTAGGGACCTCTACGAGCAGTACGTC.

In its sample, this clonotype ranks as medium-sized (0.01 to 0.1%). The CDR3 region has the DNA TGTGCCAGCAGCTTATTGCCCACCGGGGAGCTGTTTTTT. Its protein product is CASSLLPTGELFF. The chain uses TRBV11-2 and TRBJ2-2; D is undetermined. Per germline, CDR1 SGHAT and CDR2 FQNNGV. This CDR3 is built from 13 residues. Trimming took 2 bases from V and 4 from J, leaving 5 bases between them.